This T cell receptor beta chain stems from a study of lymphopenia after photon versus proton radiotherapy. The study, taken as a whole, reports: Photon-treated patients lost naive T cells and TCR diversity; proton-treated stayed stable.

This clone was recorded once. Antigen unknown. Trimming stripped 1 base from V and 0 bases from J, with 19 bases between. Germline V gives CDR1 SQVTM, CDR2 ANQGSEA. This CDR3 is 19 amino acids long. Data came from immunoSEQ multiplex PCR; TCRdb stores just in-frame clones and leaves some out. The sample holds 77,000 or so clones, 80% to 90% seen once. The sequencing used peripheral blood, collected from a patient treated with proton-based radiotherapy. The chain uses TRBV29-1 and TRBJ2-6; a weak D match, TRBD1 (7 bases). This clonotype was obtained from a man in his fifties or sixties with pancreatic cancer. In DNA, the CDR3 is TGCAGCGTTGAAGGTCAGGAGGGAGCAGGGGGCTCTGGGGCCAACGTCCTGACTTTC. It encodes CSVEGQEGAGGSGANVLTF. Full variable domain (remainder filled in from reference TRBV29-1 and TRBJ2-6): SAVISQKPSRDICQRGTSLTIQCQVDSQVTMMFWYRQQPGQSLTLIATANQGSEATYESGFVIDKFPISRPNLTFSTLTVSNMSPEDSSIYLCSVEGQEGAGGSGANVLTFGAGSRLTVL.